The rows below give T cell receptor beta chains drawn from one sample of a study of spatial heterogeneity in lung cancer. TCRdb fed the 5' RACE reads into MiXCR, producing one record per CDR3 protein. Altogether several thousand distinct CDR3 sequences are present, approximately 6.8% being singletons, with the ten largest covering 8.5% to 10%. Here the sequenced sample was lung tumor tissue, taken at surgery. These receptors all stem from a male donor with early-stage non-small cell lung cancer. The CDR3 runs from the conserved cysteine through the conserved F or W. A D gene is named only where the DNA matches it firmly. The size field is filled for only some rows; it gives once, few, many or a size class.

cdr3_aa: CASSFYSSGANVLTF
cdr3_nt: TGTGCCAGCAGTTTTTATAGCTCTGGGGCCAACGTCCTGACTTTC
j_call: TRBJ2-6
v_call: TRBV27
d_call: NA
clone_size: medium-sized

cdr3_aa: CASSRDRGSSTDTQYF
cdr3_nt: TGTGCCAGCAGCAGGGACAGGGGATCTAGCACAGATACGCAGTATTTT
j_call: TRBJ2-3
v_call: TRBV14
d_call: TRBD1
clone_size: many

cdr3_aa: CASSPETDTQYF
cdr3_nt: TGTGCCAGCTCTCCAGAGACAGATACGCAGTATTTT
j_call: TRBJ2-3
v_call: TRBV18
d_call: NA
clone_size: NA

cdr3_aa: CASSDQGFNTEAFF
cdr3_nt: TGTGCCAGCAGTGATCAGGGCTTTAACACTGAAGCTTTCTTT
j_call: TRBJ1-1
v_call: TRBV2
d_call: NA
clone_size: many

cdr3_aa: CASSLELAGGAQTQYF
cdr3_nt: TGTGCCAGCAGCTTAGAATTGGCGGGAGGGGCGCAGACCCAGTACTTC
j_call: TRBJ2-5
v_call: TRBV7-2
d_call: TRBD2
clone_size: NA

cdr3_aa: CASSFGRGTGYGYTF
cdr3_nt: TGTGCCAGCAGTTTTGGTCGGGGAACGGGCTATGGCTACACCTTC
j_call: TRBJ1-2
v_call: TRBV12-3/TRBV12-4
d_call: NA
clone_size: many

cdr3_aa: CASSPRGGHTDTQYF
cdr3_nt: TGTGCCAGCAGCCCTCGAGGGGGACACACAGATACGCAGTATTTT
j_call: TRBJ2-3
v_call: TRBV7-9
d_call: NA
clone_size: medium-sized

cdr3_aa: CASSQGPYGYTF
cdr3_nt: TGTGCCAGCAGTCAGGGGCCCTATGGCTACACCTTC
j_call: TRBJ1-2
v_call: TRBV27
d_call: NA
clone_size: medium-sized

cdr3_aa: CASSLGLFLTNWSSYNEQFF
cdr3_nt: TGTGCCAGCAGCTTGGGTCTTTTTTTGACCAATTGGAGCTCCTACAATGAGCAGTTCTTC
j_call: TRBJ2-1
v_call: TRBV7-8
d_call: NA
clone_size: medium-sized

cdr3_aa: CASSRRTSGRGEQYF
cdr3_nt: TGTGCCAGCAGTCGGCGGACTAGCGGCCGAGGCGAGCAGTACTTC
j_call: TRBJ2-7
v_call: TRBV6-2/TRBV6-3
d_call: TRBD2
clone_size: medium-sized

cdr3_aa: CASSRSGANVLTF
cdr3_nt: TGTGCCAGCAGTCGGTCCGGGGCCAACGTCCTGACTTTC
j_call: TRBJ2-6
v_call: TRBV28
d_call: NA
clone_size: many

cdr3_aa: CASTSTGLSTDTQYF
cdr3_nt: TGTGCCAGCACCTCAACAGGGCTCAGCACAGATACGCAGTATTTT
j_call: TRBJ2-3
v_call: TRBV28
d_call: NA
clone_size: NA

cdr3_aa: CASSQDRRPRKDTQYF
cdr3_nt: TGTGCCAGCAGCCAAGATCGCCGCCCAAGGAAAGATACGCAGTATTTT
j_call: TRBJ2-3
v_call: TRBV4-2
d_call: NA
clone_size: many

cdr3_aa: CASSTRDRGDTIYF
cdr3_nt: TGTGCCAGCAGCACCCGGGACAGGGGAGACACCATATATTTT
j_call: TRBJ1-3
v_call: TRBV6-1
d_call: TRBD1
clone_size: many

cdr3_aa: CASSVTGAGANVLTF
cdr3_nt: TGTGCCAGCAGTGTTACAGGGGCTGGGGCCAACGTCCTGACTTTC
j_call: TRBJ2-6
v_call: TRBV28
d_call: TRBD1
clone_size: few

cdr3_aa: CATSAGGRANVLTF
cdr3_nt: TGTGCCACCAGTGCCGGGGGTAGGGCCAACGTCCTGACTTTC
j_call: TRBJ2-6
v_call: TRBV24-1
d_call: NA
clone_size: many

cdr3_aa: CASSGTGIQPQHF
cdr3_nt: TGTGCCAGTAGTGGGACAGGGATTCAGCCCCAGCATTTT
j_call: TRBJ1-5
v_call: TRBV19
d_call: TRBD1
clone_size: many

cdr3_aa: CASSFVSGSDTQYF
cdr3_nt: TGTGCCAGCAGTTTCGTTTCAGGGTCGGATACGCAGTATTTT
j_call: TRBJ2-3
v_call: TRBV28
d_call: NA
clone_size: NA

cdr3_aa: CASRRALGEKLFF
cdr3_nt: TGTGCCAGCAGAAGGGCCCTGGGGGAAAAACTGTTTTTT
j_call: TRBJ1-4
v_call: TRBV7-9
d_call: NA
clone_size: many

cdr3_aa: CASSTQGALSYGYTF
cdr3_nt: TGTGCCAGTTCAACTCAGGGGGCCTTGTCCTATGGCTACACCTTC
j_call: TRBJ1-2
v_call: TRBV6-1
d_call: TRBD1
clone_size: many

cdr3_aa: CASSWKGSGVTDTQYF
cdr3_nt: TGTGCCAGCAGCTGGAAGGGTAGCGGGGTGACAGATACGCAGTATTTT
j_call: TRBJ2-3
v_call: TRBV7-8
d_call: TRBD2
clone_size: many

cdr3_aa: CASSPPAGVNQPQHF
cdr3_nt: TGTGCCAGCTCACCCCCGGCAGGGGTCAATCAGCCCCAGCATTTT
j_call: TRBJ1-5
v_call: TRBV18
d_call: NA
clone_size: medium-sized

cdr3_aa: CAWSKHPNTEAFF
cdr3_nt: TGTGCCTGGAGTAAACATCCGAACACTGAAGCTTTCTTT
j_call: TRBJ1-1
v_call: TRBV30
d_call: NA
clone_size: many

cdr3_aa: CASRGTGVEDYGYTF
cdr3_nt: TGTGCCAGCAGAGGGACAGGGGTTGAGGACTATGGCTACACCTTC
j_call: TRBJ1-2
v_call: TRBV6-5
d_call: TRBD1
clone_size: medium-sized

cdr3_aa: CASSSMGQPQETQYF
cdr3_nt: TGTGCCAGCAGTTCAATGGGACAGCCCCAAGAGACCCAGTACTTC
j_call: TRBJ2-5
v_call: TRBV7-2
d_call: TRBD1
clone_size: many

cdr3_aa: CASSLVSIEQFF
cdr3_nt: TGTGCCAGCAGCTTAGTATCCATTGAGCAGTTCTTC
j_call: TRBJ2-1
v_call: TRBV7-2
d_call: NA
clone_size: medium-sized

cdr3_aa: CASSHTGQLNTEAFF
cdr3_nt: TGTGCCAGCAGCCACACGGGACAGCTGAACACTGAAGCTTTCTTT
j_call: TRBJ1-1
v_call: TRBV14
d_call: TRBD1
clone_size: many

cdr3_aa: CASSLALLAGDTGELFF
cdr3_nt: TGTGCCAGCAGTTTGGCCCTTTTAGCGGGAGACACCGGGGAGCTGTTTTTT
j_call: TRBJ2-2
v_call: TRBV28
d_call: TRBD2
clone_size: medium-sized

cdr3_aa: CASGLGQGRNEQFF
cdr3_nt: TGTGCTAGTGGTTTGGGACAGGGGAGAAATGAGCAGTTCTTC
j_call: TRBJ2-1
v_call: TRBV12-5
d_call: TRBD1
clone_size: many

cdr3_aa: CSARDQGLAGERSYEQYF
cdr3_nt: TGCAGTGCTAGAGACCAAGGACTAGCGGGAGAAAGGTCCTACGAGCAGTACTTC
j_call: TRBJ2-7
v_call: TRBV20-1
d_call: TRBD2
clone_size: many

cdr3_aa: CSVEKGGDETQYF
cdr3_nt: TGCAGCGTCGAGAAAGGAGGGGACGAGACCCAGTACTTC
j_call: TRBJ2-5
v_call: TRBV29-1
d_call: NA
clone_size: medium-sized

cdr3_aa: CASSSGGNQPQHF
cdr3_nt: TGTGCCAGCAGCTCAGGGGGCAATCAGCCCCAGCATTTT
j_call: TRBJ1-5
v_call: TRBV27
d_call: NA
clone_size: few

cdr3_aa: CASSRDTLKFF
cdr3_nt: TGTGCCAGCAGCCGGGACACGTTAAAGTTCTTC
j_call: TRBJ2-1
v_call: TRBV6-6
d_call: NA
clone_size: medium-sized

cdr3_aa: CASSPAGAGGSYEQYF
cdr3_nt: TGTGCCAGCAGCCCCGCGGGGGCGGGAGGATCCTACGAGCAGTACTTC
j_call: TRBJ2-7
v_call: TRBV9
d_call: TRBD2
clone_size: few

cdr3_aa: CASSSSGGPNEQFF
cdr3_nt: TGTGCCAGTAGTTCGTCGGGAGGGCCCAATGAGCAGTTCTTC
j_call: TRBJ2-1
v_call: TRBV19
d_call: TRBD2
clone_size: medium-sized

cdr3_aa: CASSPTQDLQETQYF
cdr3_nt: TGTGCCAGCTCACCAACGCAGGACCTCCAAGAGACCCAGTACTTC
j_call: TRBJ2-5
v_call: TRBV18
d_call: NA
clone_size: medium-sized

cdr3_aa: CASSLSGRQETQYF
cdr3_nt: TGTGCCAGCAGCTTAAGCGGGAGGCAAGAGACCCAGTACTTC
j_call: TRBJ2-5
v_call: TRBV11-2
d_call: TRBD2
clone_size: NA

cdr3_aa: CASSPGTRVMDTQYF
cdr3_nt: TGTGCCAGCAGCCCAGGGACTAGGGTAATGGATACGCAGTATTTT
j_call: TRBJ2-3
v_call: TRBV7-3
d_call: TRBD2
clone_size: many

cdr3_aa: CATSDGAYNEQFF
cdr3_nt: TGTGCCACCTCAGACGGGGCTTACAATGAGCAGTTCTTC
j_call: TRBJ2-1
v_call: TRBV11-2
d_call: NA
clone_size: few

cdr3_aa: CASSGTSGYEQYF
cdr3_nt: TGTGCCAGCAGTGGGACTAGCGGTTACGAGCAGTACTTC
j_call: TRBJ2-7
v_call: TRBV6-6
d_call: TRBD2
clone_size: medium-sized

cdr3_aa: CSVEEGGRDTQYF
cdr3_nt: TGCAGCGTTGAGGAGGGGGGGAGAGATACGCAGTATTTT
j_call: TRBJ2-3
v_call: TRBV29-1
d_call: NA
clone_size: many

cdr3_aa: CASSPRTSGMIGQETQYF
cdr3_nt: TGTGCCAGCAGCCCCAGGACTAGCGGGATGATCGGCCAAGAGACCCAGTACTTC
j_call: TRBJ2-5
v_call: TRBV11-2
d_call: TRBD2
clone_size: medium-sized

cdr3_aa: CASRRENMNTEAFF
cdr3_nt: TGTGCCAGCAGGAGGGAGAACATGAACACTGAAGCTTTCTTT
j_call: TRBJ1-1
v_call: TRBV28
d_call: NA
clone_size: many

cdr3_aa: CSAGSSGLAWDEQFF
cdr3_nt: TGCAGTGCTGGTTCATCGGGACTAGCGTGGGATGAGCAGTTCTTC
j_call: TRBJ2-1
v_call: TRBV20-1
d_call: TRBD2
clone_size: medium-sized

cdr3_aa: CASTDPPGNTIYF
cdr3_nt: TGTGCCAGCACCGACCCCCCTGGAAACACCATATATTTT
j_call: TRBJ1-3
v_call: TRBV12-3/TRBV12-4
d_call: NA
clone_size: many